This T cell receptor beta chain was documented in a study of T cells in Graves' hyperthyroidism and ophthalmopathy. Fresh peripheral blood, around 9.3 ml of it, supplied the PBMCs. The table lists this clonotype with a few counts. The CDR3 regions of TCR beta were amplified from RNA transcripts. When the TCR CDR3 underwent first-round RT-PCR, the HTBI primer set was used. TCRdb ran MiXCR on the multiplex PCR reads and lists one entry per CDR3 protein. The sample lists about 400,000 distinct CDR3 sequences, around 25% occurring once. The specimen was blood. The receptor's source is a man aged 45-65 years with Graves' hyperthyroidism.

CDR3 in DNA: TGTGCCACCAGTGATGCACGAGAGGGAGCTGAAAAACTGTTTTTT. It translates to CATSDAREGAEKLFF. The gene calls are TRBV24-1 and TRBJ1-4; no reliable D call. There are 15 residues in the CDR3. Germline assignment: CDR1 KGHDR and CDR2 SFDVKD. V lost 3 bases and J lost 7, with 14 bases in between.